The entry below gives a single TCR beta chain sequence along with its context. The target antigen is unknown. The trim removed 6 bases at V and 6 bases at J, leaving 10 bases unmatched. This CDR3 comprises 15 residues. Per germline, CDR1 SQVTM and CDR2 ANQGSEA. The sample originates from a study of T cells after posttransplantation cyclophosphamide. Points from the study as a whole: Later post-transplant blood repertoires were often dominated by donor CD8+ memory clones. TRB clonality was highly associated with recipient CMV seropositivity and reactivation. Blood and skin or GI T cell repertoires showed limited TRB overlap.

This table comes from immunoSEQ multiplex PCR, and its TCRdb copy is limited to in-frame clones, with some not included. The sample holds approximately 32,000 clones, approximately 90% seen once. The chain links TRBV29-1 to TRBJ2-3; 12 positions agree with TRBD1. This TCR was recovered from a woman between 40 and 50 years old with a blood cancer, CMV-positive, and with a related stem cell donor. What was sequenced was PBMCs. The CDR3 spells CSVDGTGGAWDTQYF. The CDR3 DNA reads TGCAGCGTAGACGGGACAGGGGGCGCATGGGATACGCAGTATTTT.